The 11 T cell receptor beta chains presented below share a single source sample, sequenced in a study of blood T cells in healthy people across ages. Next came a second PCR, run for about 6 to 12 cycles, which used a sample-barcoded 5' primer along with a J-beta primer mix. TCRdb ran MiXCR on the 5' RACE reads and lists one entry per CDR3 protein. This sample has 1.5 million to 2 million distinct CDR3 sequences, with just under 50% found just once. The sequencing sample was made of blood. These receptors were collected from a woman in her 40s in good health.

V gene TRBV7-9 combines with J gene TRBJ1-2; tentatively, D is TRBD1 (5 bases). The CDR3 consists of 13 residues. V was shortened by 4 bases and J by 6 bases, with 12 bases between the two germline ends. Germline assignment: CDR1 SEHNR and CDR2 FQNEAQ (reference sequence). The CDR3 nucleotides are TGTGCCAGCAGCTCTGAGGGGAGGGATGGCTACACCTTC. Translating it yields CASSSEGRDGYTF. Using reference TRBV7-9 and TRBJ1-2 for the parts outside the CDR3, the full variable domain is DTGVSQNPRHKITKRGQNVTFRCDPISEHNRLYWYRQTLGQGPEFLTYFQNEAQLEKSRLLSDRFSAERPKGSFSTLEIQRTEQGDSAMYLCASSSEGRDGYTFGSGTRLTVV.

This clonotype turned up a few times. J is TRBJ2-3 and V is TRBV5-1; D unclear. V lost 1 base and J lost 2, with 8 bases in between. CDR1 is SGHRS, CDR2 YFSETQ, per germline. The CDR3 consists of 14 residues. CDR3 coding DNA: TGCGCCAGCAGCTTGATGGCTACCACAGATACGCAGTATTTT. Translation gives CASSLMATTDTQYF. Based on the CDR3 plus reference TRBV5-1 and TRBJ2-3, the full variable domain is KAGVTQTPRYLIKTRGQQVTLSCSPISGHRSVSWYQQTPGQGLQFLFEYFSETQRNKGNFPGRFSGRQFSNSRSEMNVSTLELGDSALYLCASSLMATTDTQYFGPGTRLTVL.

V gene TRBV7-9 combines with J gene TRBJ2-4, with TRBD1 identical over 8 bases. The V segment lost 2 bases and the J segment 2 bases; nucleotides outside the gene matches: 5. This CDR3 spans 16 amino acids. Germline loops: CDR1 SEHNR, CDR2 FQNEAQ (reference sequence). The CDR3 protein is CASSLSGGSTKNIQYF. CDR3 nucleotides: TGTGCCAGCAGCTTATCAGGGGGCTCAACCAAAAACATTCAGTACTTC.

This rearrangement joins TRBV20-1 to TRBJ1-6; no definite D call. V lost 2 bases to trimming and J lost 1 base, with 9 bases between them. The CDR3 extends over 15 amino acids. The germline gives CDR1 DFQATT, CDR2 SNEGSKA (reference sequence). CDR3 amino acids: CSARLPGSYNSPLHF. The DNA of the CDR3 is TGCAGTGCTAGATTACCGGGATCCTATAATTCACCCCTCCACTTT.

The chain carries TRBV7-9 and TRBJ2-3; 12 positions agree with TRBD1. Per the germline V gene, CDR1 is SEHNR and CDR2 is FQNEAQ (reference sequence). Losses at the gene ends were 2 bases for V and 4 bases for J; bases not matched to a gene: 13. CDR3 size: 19 residues. Here the CDR3 reads CASSLILSAGQGAADTQYF. Written as DNA, the CDR3 is TGTGCCAGCAGCTTAATCCTAAGTGCGGGACAGGGGGCGGCAGATACGCAGTATTTT.

The J gene is TRBJ2-1, the V gene TRBV12-3 or TRBV12-4; the match to TRBD2 covers 12 bases. V trimming: 6 bases; J trimming: 7 bases; junction bases outside the gene matches: 4. This CDR3 is 14 amino acids long. This CDR3 is CASRLAGGQNEQFF. CDR3 DNA sequence: TGTGCCAGCAGGCTAGCGGGGGGGCAAAATGAGCAGTTCTTC.

This clonotype was counted many times. This chain connects TRBV6-6 to TRBJ2-7; 9 bases line up with TRBD1. V lost 6 bases to trimming and J lost 5 bases; unmatched junction nucleotides: 11. The CDR3 is 15 amino acids. CDR1 MNHNY and CDR2 SVGAGI come from the germline V gene (reference sequence). The CDR3 DNA is TGTGCCAGCAGCTCAGCCGGGACAGGGCTTAACGAGCAGTACTTC. Residues: CASSSAGTGLNEQYF.

This clonotype was observed a handful of times. The chain joins TRBV9 to TRBJ2-3; 7 nucleotides match TRBD2. Germline lookup yields CDR1 SGDLS and CDR2 YYNGEE. This CDR3 has 14 residues. The V gene end was trimmed by 0 bases and the J gene end by 7 bases; junction bases not matched to a gene: 5. The CDR3 nucleotides are TGTGCCAGCAGCGTAGACGGACTAGAAAATACGCAGTATTTT. Encoded protein: CASSVDGLENTQYF.

The genes are TRBV6-1 and TRBJ2-4, with 10 bases fitting TRBD1. Germline V CDR1 and CDR2: MNHNS, SASEGT. V was pared by 6 bases and J by 7 bases, with 9 bases of the junction left unmatched. CDR3 length: 15 residues. The CDR3 loop is CASSDTGTGANIQYF. The CDR3 nucleotides read TGTGCCAGCAGCGATACCGGGACAGGGGCCAACATTCAGTACTTC.

This chain joins TRBV20-1 and TRBJ2-5; 8 bases agree with TRBD1. V was clipped by 0 bases and J by 1 base; unmatched bases: 7. The CDR3 loop spans 16 amino acids. Germline lookup yields CDR1 DFQATT and CDR2 SNEGSKA (reference sequence). CDR3 sequence: CSARDDRGAGQETQYF. CDR3 nucleotide sequence: TGCAGTGCTAGAGATGACAGGGGAGCGGGCCAAGAGACCCAGTACTTC.

CDR3 in amino acids: CASSRLLYEQYF. CDR3 bases: TGTGCCAGCAGCCGACTCCTATACGAGCAGTACTTC. The J gene is TRBJ2-4, the V gene TRBV2; D not resolved. Gene TRBJ2-7 matches the end of the DNA better, so the J call may be wrong. This CDR3 spans 12 amino acids. CDR1 is SNHLY and CDR2 is FYNNEI in the germline V gene.